This T cell receptor beta chain was recovered during a study of shared clonotypes between healthy human individuals. Study findings and constraints: Estimated clonotype richness was generally higher in naive than memory subsets. Approximately 4.5% was the fraction of naive CD4 clonotypes found shared across a few donors.

Assay: immunoSEQ multiplex PCR; the TCRdb copy retains only in-frame clones and omits some. The repertoire holds 1.5 million to 2.5 million clones, with around 96% as singletons. Naive CD8 populations comprised CD45RO-negative cells positively selected for CCR7, excluding terminally differentiated effector memory CD45RA+ cells. Donors, healthy HIV-negative adults, lacked recent acute infections or vaccinations. Comments on this clone: Its antigen is unknown. The same CDR3 also results from other DNA sequences found in this sample.

Germline V CDR1 and CDR2: MDHEN, SYDVKM. The V gene lost 4 bases and the J gene lost 2 bases, with 9 bases spanning the gap. This CDR3 is 13 amino acids long. The chain joins TRBV28 to TRBJ2-7, with D perhaps matching TRBD1 (6 bases). The sample comprised naive CD8+ T cells sorted from blood. The sequence was obtained from a man between 18 and 35 years old in good health. The CDR3 DNA reads TGTGCCAGCAGTTCAGGGGACGCCTACGAGCAGTACTTC. As protein: CASSSGDAYEQYF.